Sequencing of this TCR beta chain was carried out in a study of T cells in narcolepsy. About the study: Healthy controls were enrolled alongside patients with narcolepsy type 1 or type 2. Study outcomes and limitations: Blood of same and different patients, but not healthy controls, reportedly held recurring autoreactive clonotypes. In some patient and control memory CD4+ samples, autoreactive clones were absent.

About this clone itself: The antigen remains undetermined.

The method was immunoSEQ multiplex PCR; TCRdb's version includes in-frame clones alone and lacks a portion of them. This sample has tens of thousands of clones, with roughly 64% found just once. This receptor was identified in a human donor in good health. Sequencing input: memory (CD45RA-) CD4+ T cells from blood.

CDR3 in amino acids: CASSEYEQFF. In nucleotides, the CDR3 is TGTGCCAGCAGTGAGTACGAGCAGTTCTTC. The V call is TRBV2, the J call TRBJ2-1; D call uncertain. The V gene lost 3 bases and the J gene lost 10 bases, with 4 bases spanning the gap. Germline assignment: CDR1 SNHLY and CDR2 FYNNEI. The CDR3 sequence is 10 residues long.